This TCR beta chain was sequenced during a study of blood T cell repertoires in COVID-19. Study at large: Acute and convalescent COVID-19 samples came from the United States, Italy and Spain. From T cells, B-cell-depleted T cells, or PBMCs came the material, which was cDNA or gDNA.

The CDR3 runs 14 residues. Per germline, CDR1 MNHEY and CDR2 SVGAGI. V lost 4 bases to trimming and J lost 8 bases; unmatched junction nucleotides: 7. In the source study's methods: Estimates of nucleated cell counts were drawn from the amplification of reference gene primers. The data were produced by immunoSEQ multiplex PCR, yet TCRdb's version contains in-frame clones alone and is incomplete. V and J calls and clone size are as listed in that table; D and trimming were resolved from the DNA. In the table there are fewer than 250,000 clones, roughly 82% of which are singletons. The source material was peripheral blood. This chain uses TRBV6-5 with TRBJ1-4; 7 bases are a match to TRBD1. The source of this sequence is a woman aged 40 to 50 with acute or convalescent COVID-19. The CDR3: CASSFDRAGEKLFF. As DNA, the CDR3 is TGTGCCAGCAGTTTTGACAGGGCAGGGGAAAAACTGTTTTTT.